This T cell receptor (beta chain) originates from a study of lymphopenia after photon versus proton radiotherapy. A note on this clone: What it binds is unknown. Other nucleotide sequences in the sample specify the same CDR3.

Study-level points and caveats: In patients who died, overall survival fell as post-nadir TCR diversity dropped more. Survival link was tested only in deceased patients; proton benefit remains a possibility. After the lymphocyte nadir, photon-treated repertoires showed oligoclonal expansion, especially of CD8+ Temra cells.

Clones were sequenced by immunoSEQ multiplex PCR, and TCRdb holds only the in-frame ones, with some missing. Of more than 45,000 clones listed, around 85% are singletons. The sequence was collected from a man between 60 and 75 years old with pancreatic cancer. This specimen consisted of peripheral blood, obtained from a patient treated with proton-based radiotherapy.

The CDR3 DNA sequence: TGTGCCAGTAACCGGGGACGGAACACTGAAGCTTTCTTT. Translating gives CASNRGRNTEAFF. V gene TRBV19 combines with J gene TRBJ1-1; possible D gene TRBD1, 5 bases. The V gene's germline CDR1 is LNHDA and CDR2 SQIVND (reference sequence). CDR3 size: 13 residues. V lost 7 bases, J lost 1 base, and 10 bases lay in between.